Shown below are 10 T cell receptor beta chains from a single sample sequenced in a study of T cell repertoires in cytomegalovirus infection (dated by TCRdb to between 2018 and 2021). Explained via the paper, the treatment or condition label denotes: in vitro stimulation with specific CMV peptide epitopes to enrich CMV-specific T cells. TCRdb names Illumina HiSeq 1500 as the instrument used. TCRdb trimmed the raw reads at Q25, called clones with MiXCR and kept productive beta chains. Records with the same CDR3 protein are collapsed into one entry carrying the most frequent genes and DNA. The table for this sample lists about 78,000 distinct CDR3 sequences; 40% of them were counted only once. Jointly, the top ten make up approximately 93% of the sample. Their specific antigens are unknown. Sequenced material: CD8+ T cells from cultured PBMCs, taken from culture after CMV antigen stimulation. These receptor sequences come from a human donor in good health (CMV status not recorded). Some clones in this sample may be carry-over from other donors' samples.

The V and J genes are TRBV5-6 and TRBJ2-7; no firm D call. V was clipped by 4 bases and J by 0 bases, with 14 bases between them. Looked up from germline, CDR1 is SGHDT and CDR2 is YYEEEE. The CDR3 runs to 15 residues. The CDR3 protein is CASSPRLTVSYEQYF. CDR3 DNA sequence: TGTGCCAGCAGCCCCCGGTTGACTGTCTCCTACGAGCAGTACTTC.

This clonotype was seen more than once but under ten times. The chain employs TRBV6-6 and TRBJ1-5; D may be TRBD1 (6 bases). The length of the CDR3 is 14 residues. Trimming left V 5 bases short and J 3 bases short, with 11 bases between. Germline V gene sequence: CDR1 MNHNY, CDR2 SVGAGI (reference sequence). The CDR3 is CASSDWGLNQPQHF. Written as DNA, the CDR3 is TGTGCCAGCAGTGATTGGGGGCTCAATCAGCCCCAGCATTTT.

This clonotype has only one observation. J is TRBJ2-5 and V is TRBV5-4, with unresolved D. The V gene lost 0 bases and the J gene lost 4 bases, with 7 bases spanning the gap. The germline gives CDR1 SGHNT, CDR2 YYREEE (reference sequence). There are 13 residues in the CDR3. This chain's CDR3 is CASSLGDTETQYF. In DNA, the CDR3 is TGTGCCAGCAGCTTGGGGGATACAGAGACCCAGTACTTC.

This clonotype was seen ten or more times. This chain links TRBV19 with TRBJ2-2; D perhaps matches TRBD1 (6 bases). Germline V lookup: CDR1 LNHDA, CDR2 SQIVND (reference sequence). The CDR3 contains 17 residues. V was shortened by 6 bases and J by 2 bases, with 19 bases between the two germline ends. The CDR3 loop is CASSQLDRRLNTGELFF. Here the CDR3 DNA reads TGTGCCAGTAGCCAGTTAGACAGGAGGCTAAACACCGGGGAGCTGTTTTTT.

V gene TRBV6-1 combines with J gene TRBJ2-1; D is unclear. CDR1 is MNHNS and CDR2 is SASEGT in the germline V gene. The germline V and J ends were trimmed by 5 bases and 5 bases, with 7 bases remaining between them. The CDR3 sequence is 12 residues long. DNA of the CDR3: TGTGCCAGCAGTCCCAGAAACAATGAGCAGTTCTTC. Translation gives CASSPRNNEQFF.

The rearrangement links TRBV27 to TRBJ2-7; D possibly corresponds to TRBD1 (5 bases). The germline V gene encodes CDR1 MNHEY and CDR2 SMNVEV (reference sequence). The germline V and J ends were trimmed by 4 bases and 1 base, with 17 bases remaining between them. The CDR3 is made up of 16 amino acids. As DNA, the CDR3 is TGTGCCAGCAGTTCCCTAGGGGCAACAGTGTCCTACGAGCAGTACTTC. Protein sequence: CASSSLGATVSYEQYF.

This rearrangement joins TRBV19 to TRBJ1-1, with D maybe TRBD1 (5 bases). CDR1 LNHDA and CDR2 SQIVND come from the germline V gene (reference sequence). Trimming cost V 6 bases and J 2 bases, with 19 bases left between them. The CDR3 extends over 16 amino acids. CDR3 nucleotide sequence: TGTGCCAGTAGAGTCGCTTTGGGGGACTTAAACACTGAAGCTTTCTTT. This translates into CASRVALGDLNTEAFF.

The chain joins TRBV7-6 to TRBJ2-7; tentatively, D is TRBD1 or TRBD2 (6 bases each). V lost 5 bases to trimming and J lost 3 bases, with 14 bases between them. Germline V gene sequence: CDR1 SGHVS, CDR2 FNYEAQ. The CDR3 has 14 residues. CDR3 sequence: CASSQYREDYEQYF. CDR3 nucleotide sequence: TGTGCCAGCAGCCAATACAGGGAGGACTACGAGCAGTACTTC.

The chain employs TRBV20-1 and TRBJ2-1; 11 bases are a match to TRBD2. V was clipped by 6 bases and J by 7 bases; unmatched bases: 11. Germline CDR1 reads DFQATT; CDR2 reads SNEGSKA (reference sequence). The CDR3 contains 15 residues. The CDR3 loop is CSAHDPGLAENEQFF. The CDR3 region has the DNA TGCAGTGCCCATGATCCGGGACTAGCGGAGAATGAGCAGTTCTTC.

In this sample, this clonotype turned up many times. The chain uses TRBV7-2 and TRBJ1-3; D ambiguous. The CDR3 consists of 14 residues. Trimming took off 5 bases at V and 2 bases at J, with 10 bases between the two ends. Germline values: CDR1 SGHTA, CDR2 FQGNSA. In DNA, the CDR3 is TGTGCCAGCAGCGCGATAACAGCTGGAAACACCATATATTTT. Residues: CASSAITAGNTIYF. The variable domain in full, completed from reference TRBV7-2 and TRBJ1-3, reads GAGVSQSPSNKVTEKGKDVELRCDPISGHTALYWYRQSLGQGLEFLIYFQGNSAPDKSGLPSDRFSAERTGGSVSTLTIQRTQQEDSAVYLCASSAITAGNTIYFGEGSWLTVV.